This T cell receptor (beta chain) was sequenced in a study of T cells after yellow fever vaccination. This clonotype has a count of ten or more. V was pared by 3 bases and J by 7 bases, with 13 bases of the junction left unmatched. The germline CDR1 and CDR2 sequences are DFQATT and SNEGSKA (reference sequence). This CDR3 spans 16 amino acids. TCRdb used MiXCR to reprocess the 5' RACE reads, holding one entry per CDR3 protein. The table shows about 220,000 distinct CDR3 sequences, with about 7% occurring only once. The chain employs TRBV20-1 and TRBJ2-1; TRBD1 matches 9 bases. The source material was CD4+ T cells sorted from PBMCs, sampled on the day of the yellow fever booster vaccination. This clonotype was obtained from a man aged 25-45 years who received the YFV17D yellow fever vaccine. CDR3: CSASSVGTGNENEQFF. The CDR3 region has the DNA TGCAGTGCTAGCTCCGTCGGGACAGGGAATGAGAATGAGCAGTTCTTC.